This T cell receptor beta chain was retrieved from a study of blood T cell repertoires in COVID-19 (dated by TCRdb to the early 2020s). The study in broad terms: Collaborator samples came from the United States, Italy and Spain and covered acute and convalescent phases of COVID-19. A freely available public database, intended as a resource for researchers studying the immune response to SARS-CoV-2, is where the repertoires were released. Where HLA class I and class II types were available, the types were taken from metadata supplied by the sample provider, not from assay-based typing. Nearly every sample came with metadata listing a de-identified subject ID, COVID-19 status, age in years and sex. Samples were obtained from the ongoing ImmuneRACE study (first 160 participants) and from 1,254 subjects provided by 6 global collaborators. The prospective study material was composed of cDNA or gDNA derived from T cells, B-cell-depleted T cells, or PBMCs. The dataset comprised deeply sampled blood TCRbeta repertoires from subjects exposed to, actively infected with, or recovered from COVID-19. Overall results and qualifications from the work: The quantity of clinical and demographic metadata differed by source and by participant and was supplied without curation.

As concerns this clone: What this receptor recognizes is not known. The sample holds no much larger clone one base away, and base qualities are not on file.

The CDR3, from cysteine to phenylalanine, totals 13 residues. Of the read, only the CDR3 DNA is kept; its 39 bases are in frame from base 1. The germline V gene gives CDR1 as ENHRY and CDR2 as SYGVKD. Trimming takes 6 bases off V and 1 base off J; junction bases not matched to a gene: 2. TCRbeta CDR3 regions were amplified from genomic DNA using the immunoSEQ Assay, a bias-controlled multiplex PCR. As for the authors' bioinformatics: The number of nucleated cells in each sample was estimated from the amplification of reference gene primers within the assay. To quantify the absolute abundance of each unique TCRbeta CDR3 rearrangement, sequence reads were collapsed and filtered. For each sample, productive Simpson clonality was calculated by taking the square root of Simpson's diversity index across productive rearrangements. TCRdb limited this immuneACCESS table to in-frame rearrangements with V and J called. A share of clones is missing; checked studies link under half to unresolved V genes, and the rest is unexplained. V, J and clone size were drawn from that table, and D and trimming were deduced from the DNA. The sample profile shows roughly 410,000 clones; roughly 86% of them were found once. The top ten clones comprise about 2.5% of the sample.

One collaborating source in Seattle enrolled patients while the patients were actively infected and followed the patients over time throughout the course of disease. Whole blood was collected in K2EDTA tubes by collaborating institutions according to the institutions' own protocols. Collaborator samples were shipped for TCRbeta analysis as frozen whole blood, isolated PBMCs, or DNA extracted from either sample type. The sample consisted of peripheral blood. Here the chain combines TRBV10-3 and TRBJ1-1; TRBD1 aligns with 7 central bases. This receptor was taken from a woman in her fifties or sixties with COVID-19, enrolled during active disease. At the DNA level, the sequence is TGTGCCATCAGAGGGACAGAGAACACTGAAGCTTTCTTT. This sequence encodes CAIRGTENTEAFF.